The 2 T cell receptor beta chains below come from one sample, sequenced in a study of blood T cell repertoires in COVID-19. Assay: immunoSEQ multiplex PCR; the TCRdb copy retains only in-frame clones and omits some. The table shows about 440,000 clones, with roughly 91% occurring only once. The source material was peripheral blood. These receptors originate from a young woman with acute or convalescent COVID-19.

The chain recombines TRBV7-2 with TRBJ1-3; D is ambiguous. CDR3 size: 16 residues. The ends were cut back, 1 base at V and 0 bases at J, with 10 bases in the middle. From germline, CDR1 is SGHTA and CDR2 FQGNSA. CDR3 sequence reads: CASSLVAQFSGNTIYF. The DNA for the CDR3 is TGTGCCAGCAGCTTAGTGGCACAGTTCTCTGGAAACACCATATATTTT. The full variable domain, rest sourced from reference TRBV7-2 and TRBJ1-3, is GAGVSQSPSNKVTEKGKDVELRCDPISGHTALYWYRQSLGQGLEFLIYFQGNSAPDKSGLPSDRFSAERTGGSVSTLTIQRTQQEDSAVYLCASSLVAQFSGNTIYFGEGSWLTVV.

The J gene is TRBJ1-6, the V gene TRBV5-1; perhaps TRBD1 as D (6 bases). The CDR3 is 16 amino acids. Germline CDR1 SGHRS, CDR2 YFSETQ. V lost 0 bases and J lost 7, with 14 bases in between. DNA of the CDR3: TGCGCCAGCAGCTTGGATGTGACAGGAGGCAATTCACCCCTCCACTTT. Protein: CASSLDVTGGNSPLHF.